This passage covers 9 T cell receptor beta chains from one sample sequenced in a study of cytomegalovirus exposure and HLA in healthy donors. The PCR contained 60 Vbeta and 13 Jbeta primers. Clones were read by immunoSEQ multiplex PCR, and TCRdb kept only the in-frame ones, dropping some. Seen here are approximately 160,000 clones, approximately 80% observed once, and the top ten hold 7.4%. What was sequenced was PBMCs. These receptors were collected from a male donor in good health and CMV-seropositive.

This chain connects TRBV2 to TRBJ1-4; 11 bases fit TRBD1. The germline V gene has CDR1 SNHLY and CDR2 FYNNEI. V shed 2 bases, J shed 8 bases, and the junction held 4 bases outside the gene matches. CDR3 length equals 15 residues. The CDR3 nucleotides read TGTGCCAGCAGTGAACGGACAGGGGGCAGGGAAAAACTGTTTTTT. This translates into CASSERTGGREKLFF.

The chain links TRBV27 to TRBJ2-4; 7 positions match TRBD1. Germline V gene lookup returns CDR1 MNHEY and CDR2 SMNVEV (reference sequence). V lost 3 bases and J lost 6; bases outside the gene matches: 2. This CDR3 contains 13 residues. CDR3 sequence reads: CASSFDRANIQYF. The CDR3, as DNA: TGTGCCAGCAGTTTTGACAGGGCAAACATTCAGTACTTC.

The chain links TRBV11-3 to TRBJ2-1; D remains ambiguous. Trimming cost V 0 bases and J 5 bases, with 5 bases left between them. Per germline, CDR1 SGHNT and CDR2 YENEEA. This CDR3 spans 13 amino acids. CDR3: CASSLDPNNEQFF. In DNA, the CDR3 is TGTGCCAGCAGCTTAGACCCTAACAATGAGCAGTTCTTC.

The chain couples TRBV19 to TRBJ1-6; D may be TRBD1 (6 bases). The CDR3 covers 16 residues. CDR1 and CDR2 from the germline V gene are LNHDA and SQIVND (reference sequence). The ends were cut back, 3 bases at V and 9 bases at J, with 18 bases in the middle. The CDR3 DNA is TGTGCCAGTAGTATCAACCCAGGACAGTTTGTTTCACCCCTCCACTTT. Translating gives CASSINPGQFVSPLHF.

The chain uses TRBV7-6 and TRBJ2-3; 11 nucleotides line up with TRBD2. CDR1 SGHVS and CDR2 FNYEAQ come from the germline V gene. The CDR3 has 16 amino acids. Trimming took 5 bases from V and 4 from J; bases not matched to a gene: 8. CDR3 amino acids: CASSPNSGGAPDTQYF. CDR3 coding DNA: TGTGCCAGCAGCCCGAATAGCGGGGGGGCCCCAGATACGCAGTATTTT.

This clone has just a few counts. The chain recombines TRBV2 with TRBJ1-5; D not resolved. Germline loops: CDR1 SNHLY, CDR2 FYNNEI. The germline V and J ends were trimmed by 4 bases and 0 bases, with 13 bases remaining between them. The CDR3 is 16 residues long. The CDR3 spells CASSGITRISNQPQHF. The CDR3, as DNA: TGTGCCAGCAGTGGTATAACCAGGATTAGCAATCAGCCCCAGCATTTT.

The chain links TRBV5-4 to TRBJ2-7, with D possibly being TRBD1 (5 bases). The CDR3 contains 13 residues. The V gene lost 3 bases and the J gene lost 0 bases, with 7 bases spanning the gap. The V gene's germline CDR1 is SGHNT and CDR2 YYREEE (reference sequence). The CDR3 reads CASSSTASYEQYF. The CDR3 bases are TGTGCCAGCAGCTCGACAGCCTCCTACGAGCAGTACTTC.

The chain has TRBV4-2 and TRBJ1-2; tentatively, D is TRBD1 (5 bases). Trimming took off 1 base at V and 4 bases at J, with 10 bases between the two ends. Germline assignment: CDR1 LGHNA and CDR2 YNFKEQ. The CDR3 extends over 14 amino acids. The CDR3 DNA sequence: TGTGCCAGCAGCCAAGCGACAGTCTTCTATGGCTACACCTTC. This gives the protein CASSQATVFYGYTF.

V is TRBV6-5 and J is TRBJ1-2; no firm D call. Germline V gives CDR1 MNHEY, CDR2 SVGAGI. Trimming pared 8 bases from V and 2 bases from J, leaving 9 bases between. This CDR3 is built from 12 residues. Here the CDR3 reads CASRGTNYGYTF. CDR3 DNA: TGTGCCAGCCGGGGTACAAACTATGGCTACACCTTC.